This is a list of T cell receptor beta chains from one sample in a study of blood T cell repertoires in COVID-19. Profiled with immunoSEQ multiplex PCR; TCRdb holds only in-frame clones, not every one. The table lists nearly 80,000 clones, about 85% of them singletons. The sample comprised peripheral blood. These receptors were taken from a man aged 55-75 years with active or convalescent COVID-19. Both conserved end residues are part of each CDR3. The order of the fields is J gene, CDR3 length, V gene, clone size, CDR3 protein. Some rows mark clone size as missing; the rest say once, few, many or name a class of expanded clone.

TRBJ2-2,18,TRBV3-1/TRBV3-2,NA,CASSLVPLYNRVTGELFF
TRBJ1-5,15,TRBV5-5,medium-sized,CASSLAQRGNQPQHF
TRBJ1-6,13,TRBV6-5,NA,CASSPDTKSPLHF
TRBJ2-2,14,TRBV27,once,CASSLTVVARELFF
TRBJ2-3,14,TRBV6-5,NA,CASSWTESTDTQYF
TRBJ2-7,15,TRBV18,NA,CASSPKTGHTYEQYF
TRBJ1-3,14,TRBV6-1,NA,CASSRGNSGNTIYF
TRBJ1-4,15,TRBV19,NA,CASSLRQGAAEKLFF
TRBJ2-5,15,TRBV28,once,CASTWGQGRYETQYF
TRBJ2-3,15,TRBV27,NA,CASSLGTSGADTQYF
TRBJ2-7,8,TRBV25-1,NA,CASRAQYF